The 20 T cell receptor beta chains given below trace back to one sample, sequenced in a study of molecular identifiers for immune sequencing clone quantification. TCRdb independently ran MiXCR on the PCR reads; one entry per CDR3 protein. The top ten hold under 0.95% of the sample, which has approximately 670,000 distinct CDR3 sequences, 15% to 20% seen once. Material: naive CD8+ T cells from blood, with Jurkat cell RNA spiked in. The sample's subset: FACS-sorted CD8+CD4-CCR7+CD45RA+ naive T cells. The origin of the receptors is a human donor in good health. Some libraries in this study had Jurkat cell RNA spiked in.

This clonotype came up a few times. The chain carries TRBV27 and TRBJ1-2; possibly TRBD1 for D (5 bases). Per the germline V gene, CDR1 is MNHEY and CDR2 is SMNVEV (reference sequence). V gave up 8 bases and J gave up 0 bases, with 25 bases separating them. The CDR3 is 18 residues long. The CDR3 nucleotides are TGTGCCAGCGGAACTCTGAGGGGCCTAGGTGGATCTAACTATGGCTACACCTTC. Its translation: CASGTLRGLGGSNYGYTF.

This clonotype was counted ten times or more. V gene TRBV10-3 combines with J gene TRBJ1-1; D gene uncertain. CDR3 length equals 12 residues. Germline lookup yields CDR1 ENHRY and CDR2 SYGVKD. V was pared by 6 bases and J by 6 bases, with 11 bases between. CDR3 residues: CAIRDQRPEAFF. The DNA for the CDR3 is TGTGCCATCAGGGATCAGCGGCCTGAAGCTTTCTTT.

This clonotype was recorded many times. The gene calls are TRBV7-8 and TRBJ1-5; weak D call: TRBD1 (6 bases). The CDR3 has 15 amino acids. V dropped 0 bases and J dropped 5 bases, with 11 bases sitting between them. Looked up from germline, CDR1 is SGHVS and CDR2 is FQNEAQ. CDR3 region: CASSLAPTGYQPQHF. The CDR3 nucleotides are TGTGCCAGCAGCTTAGCCCCGACAGGCTATCAGCCCCAGCATTTT.

Only a few counts were recorded for this clonotype. This chain links TRBV6-5 with TRBJ2-5; possibly TRBD2 for D (5 bases). V was clipped by 7 bases and J by 5 bases, with 26 bases between them. Germline lookup yields CDR1 MNHEY and CDR2 SVGAGI. The length of the CDR3 is 17 residues. CDR3 sequence (DNA): TGTGCCAGCACTCCCGGTTGGGCTAGCTTGTCATTTGAGACCCAGTACTTC. Protein product: CASTPGWASLSFETQYF.

The V gene is TRBV5-1, the J gene TRBJ1-1, with a possible D match to TRBD1 (6 bases). Germline V gene sequence: CDR1 SGHRS, CDR2 YFSETQ. The CDR3 extends over 14 amino acids. V lost 2 bases to trimming and J lost 3 bases, with 11 bases between them. DNA for the CDR3: TGCGCCAGCAGCTTAATGTCAGGGGACACTGAAGCTTTCTTT. Translating it yields CASSLMSGDTEAFF.

This clonotype was seen more than once but under ten times. CDR3 amino acids: CSATGYLGTGELFF. The DNA of the CDR3 is TGCAGTGCAACAGGGTATTTGGGCACCGGGGAGCTGTTTTTT. V and J are TRBV20-1 and TRBJ2-2; perhaps TRBD1 as D (6 bases). Trimming shortened V by 6 bases and J by 4 bases, and 15 bases separated the two germline ends. CDR3 length equals 14 residues. In germline, CDR1 is DFQATT, CDR2 SNEGSKA (reference sequence).

This clonotype was counted at least ten times. V usage is TRBV13 and J usage is TRBJ2-3; D gene ambiguous. Per the germline V gene, CDR1 is PRHDT and CDR2 is FYEKMQ (reference sequence). The CDR3 length is 13 residues. The ends were cut back, 5 bases at V and 4 bases at J, with 10 bases in the middle. Here the CDR3 reads CASSPPMSDTQYF. Written as DNA, the CDR3 is TGTGCCAGCAGCCCGCCGATGTCAGATACGCAGTATTTT. Complete variable domain (other parts from reference TRBV13 and TRBJ2-3): AAGVIQSPRHLIKEKRETATLKCYPIPRHDTVYWYQQGPGQDPQFLISFYEKMQSDKGSIPDRFSAQQFSDYHSELNMSSLELGDSALYFCASSPPMSDTQYFGPGTRLTVL.

Comments on this clonotype: A much larger clone lies a single base off, so this may be a read error. V usage is TRBV6-6 and J usage is TRBJ2-5, with 7 bases aligning to TRBD2. Germline-derived CDR1 and CDR2 are MNHNY and SVGAGI (reference sequence). This CDR3 comprises 15 residues. As DNA, the CDR3 is TGTGCCAGCAGTTACGAAGGACTAGGGAGAGAGACCCGGTACTTC. It yields the protein CASSYEGLGRETRYF.

J is TRBJ1-1 and V is TRBV9, with 9 positions matching TRBD1. The CDR3 is made up of 14 amino acids. V lost 5 bases to trimming and J lost 3 bases; unmatched junction nucleotides: 5. CDR1 is SGDLS and CDR2 is YYNGEE in the germline V gene. The CDR3 sequence is CASSKTGGDTEAFF. As DNA, the CDR3 is TGTGCCAGCAGTAAGACAGGGGGGGACACTGAAGCTTTCTTT.

The V gene is TRBV27, the J gene TRBJ1-1, with 10 positions matching TRBD1. Germline V gene data show CDR1 as MNHEY and CDR2 as SMNVEV (reference sequence). The CDR3 contains 17 residues. The V gene end was trimmed by 5 bases and the J gene end by 5 bases; junction bases not matched to a gene: 14. The CDR3 sequence: CASSTDRGHGPNTEAFF. CDR3 coding DNA: TGTGCCAGCAGTACCGACAGGGGGCATGGCCCCAATACTGAAGCTTTCTTT.

This clonotype was observed at least ten times. The J gene is TRBJ2-5, the V gene TRBV7-9, with TRBD1 as a possible D gene (5 bases). The germline V gene has CDR1 SEHNR and CDR2 FQNEAQ (reference sequence). This CDR3 is built from 17 residues. Trimming stripped 4 bases from V and 1 base from J, with 19 bases between. The CDR3 DNA follows: TGTGCCAGCAGCTCGTGGGGCTTCGACAGTGTCCAAGAGACCCAGTACTTC. It encodes CASSSWGFDSVQETQYF.

As regards this clonotype: This clone may be a read error of a much larger clone one base away. The chain employs TRBV5-6 and TRBJ2-7; the D gene could be TRBD1 or TRBD2 (5 bases each). Germline lookup yields CDR1 SGHDT and CDR2 YYEEEE. V shed 5 bases and J shed 2 bases, with 14 bases lying between them. The CDR3 totals 14 residues. This CDR3 reads CASSWDRSTYEQYF. The CDR3 region has the DNA TGTGCCAGCAGTTGGGACCGAAGCACCTACGAGCAGTACTTC.

Comment on this clonotype: Compared with germline, one end of the junction differs, possibly owing to a read error. The chain has TRBV7-3 and TRBJ2-1; a possible D gene is TRBD2 (6 bases). This CDR3 is built from 13 residues. CDR1 and CDR2 from the germline V gene are SGHTA and FQGTGA. The CDR3 here is CVSSSSGADEQFF. CDR3 coding DNA: TGTGTCAGCAGCTCTTCGGGAGCTGATGAGCAGTTCTTC.

This clonotype was seen ten or more times. This rearrangement joins TRBV4-1 to TRBJ2-7; weak D call: TRBD1 (6 bases). V was trimmed by 5 bases and J by 5 bases, leaving 13 bases between them. CDR1 is MGHRA and CDR2 is YSYEKL in the germline V gene. The CDR3 extends over 13 amino acids. CDR3 protein: CASSDGTIHEQYF. CDR3 nucleotide sequence: TGCGCCAGCAGCGACGGGACAATCCACGAGCAGTACTTC.

This clonotype was found many times. This rearrangement joins TRBV19 to TRBJ1-2, with TRBD1 as a possible D gene (5 bases). Germline V gene sequence: CDR1 LNHDA, CDR2 SQIVND (reference sequence). CDR3 size: 11 residues. V dropped 9 bases and J dropped 6 bases, with 11 bases sitting between them. The CDR3 DNA reads TGTGCCAGCCGGACAATAAATGGCTACACCTTC. Translated, it gives CASRTINGYTF.

This clonotype was recorded at least ten times. This rearrangement joins TRBV13 to TRBJ2-5, with D possibly matching TRBD1 (6 bases). The V end was cut by 0 bases, the J end by 5 bases, with 10 bases between. This CDR3 spans 14 amino acids. Germline values: CDR1 PRHDT, CDR2 FYEKMQ (reference sequence). The CDR3 sequence is CASSLGQGMETQYF. CDR3 in DNA: TGTGCCAGCAGCTTAGGACAGGGCATGGAGACCCAGTACTTC.

This clonotype was counted many times. The chain recombines TRBV20-1 with TRBJ2-3; 9 positions match TRBD2. Trimming cost V 5 bases and J 1 base; bases outside gene matches: 13. Germline loops: CDR1 DFQATT, CDR2 SNEGSKA (reference sequence). This CDR3 spans 17 amino acids. This CDR3 reads CSALVRPRTSGTDTQYF. For the CDR3, the DNA is TGCAGTGCTCTTGTTCGACCCCGGACTAGCGGCACAGATACGCAGTATTTT.

The V gene is TRBV6-5, the J gene TRBJ2-1; D assignment may be TRBD1 or TRBD2 (6 bases each). The CDR3 covers 13 residues. Germline V gives CDR1 MNHEY, CDR2 SVGAGI. The V and J ends lost 7 bases and 8 bases respectively, with 15 bases between them. The CDR3 region has the DNA TGTGCCAGCAAACGGGGGCCCAACGATGAGCAGTTCTTC. This translates into CASKRGPNDEQFF.

This clonotype occurred many times. The J gene is TRBJ1-4, the V gene TRBV20-1, with D possibly TRBD1 on 6 matching bases. Germline-derived CDR1 and CDR2 are DFQATT and SNEGSKA (reference sequence). V shed 7 bases and J shed 6 bases, with 15 bases lying between them. This CDR3 spans 13 amino acids. CDR3: CSGRGRMDEKLFF. CDR3 bases: TGCAGTGGTAGGGGGAGGATGGATGAAAAACTGTTTTTT.

On this clonotype itself: A much larger clone lies one base from this, so it may be a read error. This chain joins TRBV5-1 and TRBJ2-3, with D possibly being TRBD2 (5 bases). CDR1 is SGHRS and CDR2 is YFSETQ in the germline V gene. The CDR3 sequence is 16 residues long. CDR3 in amino acids: CAGSHTIALGTDTQYF. Written as DNA, the CDR3 is TGCGCCGGCAGCCACACCATAGCGCTCGGCACAGATACGCAGTATTTT. Using reference TRBV5-1 and TRBJ2-3 for the parts outside the CDR3, the full variable domain is KAGVTQTPRYLIKTRGQQVTLSCSPISGHRSVSWYQQTPGQGLQFLFEYFSETQRNKGNFPGRFSGRQFSNSRSEMNVSTLELGDSALYLCAGSHTIALGTDTQYFGPGTRLTVL.